The T cell receptor beta chain described here comes from a study of shared clonotypes between healthy human individuals. Replicate PCRs for sorted subsets used 200 ng DNA; this equaled 25,000 to 35,000 T cell genomes. Libraries were prepared by immunoSEQ multiplex PCR; TCRdb keeps only in-frame clonotypes and omits some of them. The sample contains over 1.4 million clones, over 95% of which appear only once. In germline, CDR1 is SGHRS, CDR2 YFSETQ. The CDR3 has 18 amino acids. Between the trimmed V and J ends, which lost 0 bases and 7 bases, there was a span of 25 bases. In the case of this clone: Antigen specificity is unknown.

Study-wide results and caveats: The study drew on few donors, limiting represented genetic and exposure-history diversity.

The receptor's source is a man aged 25 to 40 in good health. Sequenced input: naive CD4+ T cells sorted from blood. Subset: CD45RA+ positively selected. The chain couples TRBV5-1 to TRBJ1-2; no reliable D call. In DNA form, the CDR3 reads TGCGCCAGCAGCTTGGCCTTTATACATAGCCGATCTCCCTCTGGCTACACCTTC. This translates into CASSLAFIHSRSPSGYTF.